The T cell receptor (beta chain) described here comes from a study of immune characterization of retroperitoneal liposarcoma. TCRdb recomputed calls from the PCR reads with MiXCR, one row per CDR3 protein. There are about 8,200 distinct CDR3 sequences in the sample; 35% to 45% occur only once, and under 15% lies in the top ten. V lost 5 bases and J 4 bases, leaving 17 bases between the germline ends. This CDR3 contains 15 residues. Looked up from germline, CDR1 is MNHGY and CDR2 is SVAAGI. Sequenced material: tumor tissue. The chain recombines TRBV6-9 with TRBJ1-2; D is possibly TRBD1 (6 bases). This TCR was recovered from a male donor with retroperitoneal liposarcoma. DNA for the CDR3: TGTGCCAGCAGTCAATCGAGGACAGAGGCCTATGGCTACACCTTC. It translates to CASSQSRTEAYGYTF.